What follows are 18 T cell receptor beta chains derived from one specimen sequenced in a study of T cell clones after liver transplantation. Generated by immunoSEQ multiplex PCR, the TCRdb table keeps only in-frame clones and is missing some. The sample includes some 70,000 clones, about 88% of them seen just once. Specimen: CD4+ T cells from blood, collected before liver transplant. These receptors all stem from a human donor who received a liver transplant.

This chain joins TRBV6-5 and TRBJ2-3; 10 bases map to TRBD2. The V segment lost 9 bases and the J segment 4 bases; nucleotides outside the gene matches: 7. The CDR3 sequence is 14 residues long. Germline assignment: CDR1 MNHEY and CDR2 SVGAGI. CDR3 coding DNA: TGTGCCAGTTCGGGACTAGCGTTAGCAGATACGCAGTATTTT. This translates into CASSGLALADTQYF.

This clone was observed a single time. The chain uses TRBV11-3 and TRBJ2-1; 9 positions agree with TRBD2. Trimming at V came to 5 bases and at J to 10 bases, leaving 15 bases not matched to a gene. This CDR3 has 16 amino acids. Germline assignment: CDR1 SGHNT and CDR2 YENEEA. The CDR3 region is CASSQSGVTSGTEQFF. The CDR3 bases are TGTGCCAGCAGCCAATCTGGCGTGACTAGCGGCACGGAGCAGTTCTTC.

This chain connects TRBV27 to TRBJ1-4; D gene unclear. Per germline, CDR1 MNHEY and CDR2 SMNVEV (reference sequence). This CDR3 region has 14 residues. Trimming pared 3 bases from V and 7 bases from J, leaving 12 bases between. Here the CDR3 DNA reads TGTGCCAGCAGTTTCAATGGAGGTCGTGAAAAACTGTTTTTT. Translation: CASSFNGGREKLFF.

This clone was observed a few times. This chain links TRBV2 with TRBJ1-5, with D tentatively TRBD1 (6 bases). Trimming stripped 2 bases from V and 7 bases from J, with 12 bases between. Germline V gene data show CDR1 as SNHLY and CDR2 as FYNNEI. CDR3 length: 14 amino acids. CDR3 DNA sequence: TGTGCCAGCAGTGAAACAGGGATGGACCAGCCCCAGCATTTT. As protein: CASSETGMDQPQHF.

In its sample, this clone was seen once. This rearrangement joins TRBV28 to TRBJ2-5; D could derive from TRBD1 or TRBD2 (5 bases each). Germline values: CDR1 MDHEN, CDR2 SYDVKM. CDR3 length equals 14 residues. The V gene lost 5 bases and the J gene lost 4 bases, with 14 bases spanning the gap. The CDR3 here is CASSGDVRRETQYF. In DNA form, the CDR3 reads TGTGCCAGCAGTGGGGACGTCAGACGAGAGACCCAGTACTTC.

This chain uses TRBV10-3 with TRBJ2-7; D call uncertain. The CDR3 runs to 14 residues. CDR1 ENHRY and CDR2 SYGVKD come from the germline V gene. Trimming removed 0 bases from V and 7 bases from J, with 13 bases in between. The CDR3 DNA sequence: TGTGCCATCAGTGAGTCAGAATCCGCGAGGGAGCAGTACTTC. Protein sequence: CAISESESAREQYF.

V is TRBV19 and J is TRBJ1-1, with 7 nucleotides matching TRBD1. Germline V CDR1 and CDR2: LNHDA, SQIVND (reference sequence). The CDR3 is 15 residues long. V lost 6 bases, J lost 6 bases, and 13 bases stayed unmatched. The CDR3 loop reads CASSTTGRGLSEAFF. In nucleotides, the CDR3 is TGTGCCAGTAGCACCACCGGAAGGGGGCTCTCTGAAGCTTTCTTT.

The chain carries TRBV5-1 and TRBJ2-3, with 7 bases that match TRBD2. Germline assignment: CDR1 SGHRS and CDR2 YFSETQ. The CDR3 loop spans 15 amino acids. With V trimmed by 3 bases and J by 0 bases, 4 bases remained unmatched. The CDR3 spells CASSSSGASTDTQYF. In nucleotides, the CDR3 is TGCGCCAGCAGCTCTAGCGGAGCTAGCACAGATACGCAGTATTTT.

This chain uses TRBV19 with TRBJ2-6; D may be TRBD1 (5 bases). From germline, CDR1 is LNHDA and CDR2 SQIVND (reference sequence). With 8 bases removed from V and 1 base from J, the gap between germline ends came to 6 bases. This CDR3 contains 13 residues. CDR3: CASGASGANVLTF. CDR3 sequence (DNA): TGTGCCAGTGGGGCGTCTGGGGCCAACGTCCTGACTTTC.

The chain recombines TRBV19 with TRBJ1-4; D is unclear. V shed 1 base and J shed 3 bases, with 3 bases lying between them. The CDR3 is 13 residues long. Germline lookup yields CDR1 LNHDA and CDR2 SQIVND (reference sequence). In DNA, the CDR3 is TGTGCCAGTAGTATAGGGCCTAATGAAAAACTGTTTTTT. Translating gives CASSIGPNEKLFF. Complete variable domain (other parts from reference TRBV19 and TRBJ1-4): DGGITQSPKYLFRKEGQNVTLSCEQNLNHDAMYWYRQDPGQGLRLIYYSQIVNDFQKGDIAEGYSVSREKKESFPLTVTSAQKNPTAFYLCASSIGPNEKLFFGSGTQLSVL.

This clone was counted a single time. The chain combines TRBV19 with TRBJ1-1; a weak D match, TRBD1 (6 bases). The V end lost 3 bases, the J end lost 4 bases, and 9 bases lay between the germline ends. CDR3 length equals 13 residues. Germline V gene lookup returns CDR1 LNHDA and CDR2 SQIVND (reference sequence). CDR3: CASSMGRGTEAFF. Written as DNA, the CDR3 is TGTGCCAGTAGTATGGGCAGGGGCACTGAAGCTTTCTTT.

V and J are TRBV5-1 and TRBJ1-2, with 7 bases aligning to TRBD1. CDR3 length: 15 amino acids. V dropped 0 bases and J dropped 0; count of bases not matched to a gene: 2. The germline gives CDR1 SGHRS, CDR2 YFSETQ. The CDR3 spells CASSLGRGTNYGYTF. CDR3 in DNA: TGCGCCAGCAGCTTGGGCAGGGGGACTAACTATGGCTACACCTTC. Full variable domain (missing parts from reference TRBV5-1 and TRBJ1-2): KAGVTQTPRYLIKTRGQQVTLSCSPISGHRSVSWYQQTPGQGLQFLFEYFSETQRNKGNFPGRFSGRQFSNSRSEMNVSTLELGDSALYLCASSLGRGTNYGYTFGSGTRLTVV.

The chain joins TRBV9 to TRBJ2-5; TRBD2 aligns across 7 bases. V shed 0 bases and J 3 bases; nucleotides not matched to a gene: 11. This CDR3 is 17 amino acids long. The germline V gene encodes CDR1 SGDLS and CDR2 YYNGEE. CDR3 sequence: CASSVDSPGGLKETQYF. The CDR3 coding sequence is TGTGCCAGCAGCGTAGATTCCCCGGGAGGACTGAAAGAGACCCAGTACTTC. Supplemented by reference TRBV9 and TRBJ2-5, the full variable domain reads DSGVTQTPKHLITATGQRVTLRCSPRSGDLSVYWYQQSLDQGLQFLIQYYNGEERAKGNILERFSAQQFPDLHSELNLSSLELGDSALYFCASSVDSPGGLKETQYFGPGTRLLVL.

The rearrangement joins TRBV27 to TRBJ1-3; D is uncertain. The CDR3 runs 14 residues. Trimming removed 0 bases at V and 9 bases at J, with 12 bases between. Germline V gives CDR1 MNHEY, CDR2 SMNVEV (reference sequence). The CDR3, as DNA: TGTGCCAGCAGTTTATCCCGCGCCACCGGCACCATATATTTT. It codes for CASSLSRATGTIYF.

This clone occurred once. This chain connects TRBV7-2 to TRBJ1-1, with D possibly matching TRBD1 (6 bases). Germline V gene sequence: CDR1 SGHTA, CDR2 FQGNSA. CDR3 size: 14 residues. The ends were cut back, 2 bases at V and 8 bases at J, with 15 bases in the middle. The CDR3 sequence is CASSLTGLTHEAFF. In DNA form, the CDR3 reads TGTGCCAGCAGCTTAACAGGGCTCACCCACGAAGCTTTCTTT.

The chain employs TRBV15 and TRBJ2-7, with 9 bases identical to TRBD1. In germline, CDR1 is LNHNV, CDR2 YYDKDF (reference sequence). The CDR3 runs to 14 residues. V was clipped by 5 bases and J by 4 bases; unmatched bases: 6. As DNA, the CDR3 is TGTGCCACCAGCGGTGGACAGGGGAGGTACGAGCAGTACTTC. Protein sequence: CATSGGQGRYEQYF.

The V gene is TRBV11-2, the J gene TRBJ2-7, with D unresolved. CDR3 length: 16 residues. V shed 5 bases and J shed 3 bases, with 20 bases lying between them. Looked up from germline, CDR1 is SGHAT and CDR2 is FQNNGV. CDR3 region: CASSRVGQARSYEQYF. Here the CDR3 DNA reads TGTGCCAGCAGCCGAGTCGGGCAGGCCAGAAGCTACGAGCAGTACTTC.

This clone has only one observation. V is TRBV7-3 and J is TRBJ2-3, with D possibly being TRBD1 (8 bases). With 5 bases removed from V and 1 base from J, the gap between germline ends came to 16 bases. Germline CDR1 and CDR2: SGHTA and FQGTGA. The CDR3 extends over 16 amino acids. The CDR3 coding sequence is TGTGCCAGCAGCCTCCACAGGGGGGGAGGCACAGATACGCAGTATTTT. Translation gives CASSLHRGGGTDTQYF. Together with reference TRBV7-3 and TRBJ2-3, the CDR3 gives the full variable domain: GAGVSQTPSNKVTEKGKYVELRCDPISGHTALYWYRQSLGQGPEFLIYFQGTGAADDSGLPNDRFFAVRPEGSVSTLKIQRTERGDSAVYLCASSLHRGGGTDTQYFGPGTRLTVL.